The 23 T cell receptor beta chains in this list originate from one sample, sequenced in a study of cytomegalovirus exposure and HLA in healthy donors. The PCR was carried out with 60 Vbeta primers and 13 Jbeta primers. TCRdb keeps only in-frame clones here, not all; method: immunoSEQ multiplex PCR. The table has 100,000 to 150,000 clones, about 10% seen once. Material for sequencing was PBMCs. The receptors were sampled from a woman in her 40s in good health and CMV-seropositive.

This clone was found a few times. The chain recombines TRBV2 with TRBJ2-7; TRBD1 is a possible D gene (5 bases). The germline gives CDR1 SNHLY, CDR2 FYNNEI. The CDR3 spans 11 residues. The V and J ends lost 5 bases and 3 bases respectively, with 5 bases between them. The CDR3 bases are TGTGCCAGCAGTCAGGGCTACGAGCAGTACTTC. Translated: CASSQGYEQYF. The full variable domain, rest sourced from reference TRBV2 and TRBJ2-7, is EPEVTQTPSHQVTQMGQEVILRCVPISNHLYFYWYRQILGQKVEFLVSFYNNEISEKSEIFDDQFSVERPDGSNFTLKIRSTKLEDSAMYFCASSQGYEQYFGPGTRLTVT.

The chain joins TRBV4-1 to TRBJ2-7; 8 bases agree with TRBD1. The V gene's germline CDR1 is MGHRA and CDR2 YSYEKL. The CDR3 is 12 amino acids. The V gene end was trimmed by 1 base and the J gene end by 10 bases; junction bases not matched to a gene: 3. CDR3 sequence: CASSQGQGLQYF. As DNA, the CDR3 is TGCGCCAGCAGCCAAGGACAGGGGTTACAGTACTTC.

This clone was recorded a few times. The V call is TRBV5-5, the J call TRBJ1-3; D unclear. Per germline, CDR1 SGHKS and CDR2 YYEKEE (reference sequence). There are 16 residues in the CDR3. Trimming shortened V by 1 base and J by 0 bases, and 11 bases separated the two germline ends. This chain's CDR3 is CASSLTITSSGNTIYF. CDR3 bases: TGTGCCAGCAGCTTGACTATAACAAGCTCTGGAAACACCATATATTTT. The full variable domain, with the rest looked up from reference TRBV5-5 and TRBJ1-3, is DAGVTQSPTHLIKTRGQQVTLRCSPISGHKSVSWYQQVLGQGPQFIFQYYEKEERGRGNFPDRFSARQFPNYSSELNVNALLLGDSALYLCASSLTITSSGNTIYFGEGSWLTVV.

This clone has more than one count but fewer than ten. V usage is TRBV6-6 and J usage is TRBJ1-6, with D tentatively TRBD1 (5 bases). CDR1 is MNHNY and CDR2 is SVGAGI in the germline V gene (reference sequence). This CDR3 is 14 amino acids long. The germline V and J ends were trimmed by 6 bases and 10 bases, with 16 bases remaining between them. CDR3 coding DNA: TGTGCCAGCAGCCGGGACTTAGTGCGATCACCCCTCCACTTT. It codes for CASSRDLVRSPLHF.

In this sample, this clone turned up a few times. The chain recombines TRBV5-4 with TRBJ2-1; 8 bases agree with TRBD1. The length of the CDR3 is 14 residues. The V gene end was trimmed by 4 bases and the J gene end by 9 bases; junction bases not matched to a gene: 9. Germline-derived CDR1 and CDR2 are SGHNT and YYREEE (reference sequence). The chain's CDR3 is CASSPGQGVREQFF. In DNA form, the CDR3 reads TGTGCCAGCAGCCCCGGACAGGGAGTACGTGAGCAGTTCTTC.

The chain couples TRBV2 to TRBJ2-4, with TRBD2 identical over 11 bases. The ends lost 4 bases at V and 4 bases at J; junction bases unmatched: 0. CDR3 length: 14 residues. In germline, CDR1 is SNHLY, CDR2 FYNNEI. The CDR3 here is CASSGTSGKNIQYF. CDR3 nucleotide sequence: TGTGCCAGCAGTGGGACTAGCGGGAAAAACATTCAGTACTTC.

V gene TRBV7-2 combines with J gene TRBJ2-7, with no clear D. Germline V gene data show CDR1 as SGHTA and CDR2 as FQGNSA. The CDR3 extends over 14 amino acids. Trimming pared 5 bases from V and 3 bases from J, leaving 14 bases between. CDR3 sequence reads: CASSGDAVGYEQYF. Written as DNA, the CDR3 is TGTGCCAGCAGCGGTGACGCGGTAGGCTACGAGCAGTACTTC.

The chain links TRBV4-3 to TRBJ1-6; D unresolved. The CDR3 loop spans 13 amino acids. Germline V gene lookup returns CDR1 LGHNA and CDR2 YSLEER. The V end lost 0 bases, the J end lost 8 bases, and 5 bases lay between the germline ends. The CDR3 DNA follows: TGCGCCAGCAGCCAAGATGGGCATTCACCCCTCCACTTT. Translated: CASSQDGHSPLHF.

This sequence joins TRBV9 and TRBJ2-1; D perhaps matches TRBD2 (6 bases). Germline V gives CDR1 SGDLS, CDR2 YYNGEE. V lost 0 bases, J lost 6 bases, and 10 bases lay in between. The CDR3 totals 14 residues. CDR3 nucleotide sequence: TGTGCCAGCAGCGTAGCTACGACTAGCAATGAGCAGTTCTTC. The encoded protein is CASSVATTSNEQFF.

The J gene is TRBJ2-1, the V gene TRBV4-3; 9 nucleotides align to TRBD2. The CDR3 sequence is 16 residues long. Germline V CDR1 and CDR2: LGHNA, YSLEER. J gave up 4 bases and V 2 bases, and 6 bases lay outside the gene matches. The CDR3 region is CASSQSLAGTYNEQFF. The CDR3 DNA is TGCGCCAGCAGCCAATCTCTAGCGGGGACATACAATGAGCAGTTCTTC.

J is TRBJ1-1 and V is TRBV19; D may be TRBD1 (6 bases). V was shortened by 6 bases and J by 6 bases, with 20 bases between the two germline ends. This CDR3 region has 15 residues. Germline-derived CDR1 and CDR2 are LNHDA and SQIVND (reference sequence). The CDR3 DNA reads as TGTGCCAGTAGCCCCAGTGGGGGCTCAGGAGCTGAAGCTTTCTTT. Its translation is CASSPSGGSGAEAFF.

This sequence joins TRBV4-3 and TRBJ1-1, with D possibly matching TRBD1 (5 bases). This CDR3 contains 16 residues. The germline CDR1 and CDR2 sequences are LGHNA and YSLEER. Deletions cut 0 bases from V and 0 bases from J, with 11 bases between. In nucleotides, the CDR3 is TGCGCCAGCAGCCAAGACTCAGGGATCCTGAACACTGAAGCTTTCTTT. Encoded protein: CASSQDSGILNTEAFF.

This chain uses TRBV5-4 with TRBJ1-1, with D uncertain. The V end was cut by 0 bases, the J end by 0 bases, with 9 bases between. From germline, CDR1 is SGHNT and CDR2 YYREEE (reference sequence). The CDR3 consists of 15 residues. The DNA for the CDR3 is TGTGCCAGCAGCTTGGGGGGAGAGATGAACACTGAAGCTTTCTTT. It yields the protein CASSLGGEMNTEAFF.

This clone was counted a few times. The chain combines TRBV4-3 with TRBJ1-2; D gene uncertain. The V end was cut by 0 bases, the J end by 5 bases, with 7 bases between. The germline V gene encodes CDR1 LGHNA and CDR2 YSLEER. This CDR3 comprises 13 residues. The CDR3 spells CASSQERRYGYTF. The CDR3, as DNA: TGCGCCAGCAGCCAAGAACGCAGATATGGCTACACCTTC.

This clone was seen a handful of times. CDR3 sequence reads: CASRRAREPGDYGYTF. The CDR3 bases are TGCGCCAGTCGCCGGGCCCGGGAACCTGGGGACTATGGCTACACCTTC. V gene TRBV23-1 combines with J gene TRBJ1-2, with D unclear. TRBV23-1 has ORF status, its function being uncertain. The CDR3 contains 16 residues. Trimming removed 9 bases from V and 3 bases from J, with 23 bases in between.

This sequence joins TRBV6-4 and TRBJ2-7, with D perhaps matching TRBD1 (6 bases). V lost 5 bases, J lost 0 bases, and 11 bases lay in between. The CDR3 has 14 residues. Germline CDR1 MRHNA, CDR2 SNTAGT. The CDR3 region has the DNA TGTGCCAGCAGTCCCGACAGGACCTCCTACGAGCAGTACTTC. Residues: CASSPDRTSYEQYF.

This sequence joins TRBV6-1 and TRBJ1-2; possible D gene TRBD1, 5 bases. This CDR3 region has 12 residues. Germline-derived CDR1 and CDR2 are MNHNS and SASEGT. V was shortened by 8 bases and J by 4 bases, with 11 bases between the two germline ends. This CDR3 reads CASGARVYGYTF. CDR3 sequence (DNA): TGTGCCAGCGGGGCCAGGGTCTATGGCTACACCTTC.

This clone was picked up many times. The V and J genes are TRBV7-9 and TRBJ2-2, with 8 bases matching TRBD2. Germline trimming cut 6 bases from V and 7 bases from J; bases unmatched to any gene: 7. Per the germline V gene, CDR1 is SEHNR and CDR2 is FQNEAQ (reference sequence). This CDR3 region has 14 residues. For the CDR3, the DNA is TGTGCCAGCAGTTCTCACGGGGGGGACGGGGAGCTGTTTTTT. Residues: CASSSHGGDGELFF.

The table lists this clone with a few counts. The chain combines TRBV5-1 with TRBJ2-2; D ambiguous. Germline-derived CDR1 and CDR2 are SGHRS and YFSETQ. Trimming took off 4 bases at V and 0 bases at J, with 7 bases between the two ends. The CDR3 extends over 14 amino acids. CDR3 coding DNA: TGCGCCAGCAGCCTCTCAGCGAACACCGGGGAGCTGTTTTTT. It yields the protein CASSLSANTGELFF.

This clone was observed a handful of times. The genes are TRBV2 and TRBJ2-1; 7 bases line up with TRBD1. The CDR3 consists of 14 residues. The junction had 9 bases not matched to a gene; V was cut back by 5 bases and J by 8 bases. Germline values: CDR1 SNHLY, CDR2 FYNNEI. The CDR3 bases are TGTGCCAGCAGTCTACAGGGGCTGGGTGATGAGCAGTTCTTC. It codes for CASSLQGLGDEQFF.

This clone was recorded a few times. The CDR3 region is CAISELQGALTEAFF. The CDR3 DNA follows: TGTGCCATCAGTGAGCTCCAGGGGGCTTTAACTGAAGCTTTCTTT. This chain connects TRBV10-3 to TRBJ1-1; 8 positions match TRBD1. This CDR3 comprises 15 residues. The germline CDR1 and CDR2 sequences are ENHRY and SYGVKD. J gave up 5 bases and V 2 bases, and 7 bases lay outside the gene matches.

This clone was picked up a small number of times. The rearrangement links TRBV18 to TRBJ1-2, with TRBD1 as a possible D gene (5 bases). The ends were cut back, 3 bases at V and 0 bases at J, with 11 bases in the middle. The CDR3 totals 15 residues. The germline gives CDR1 KGHSH, CDR2 LQKENI. CDR3 region: CASSPLDSSNYGYTF. The CDR3 DNA sequence: TGTGCCAGCTCACCCCTCGACAGCTCTAACTATGGCTACACCTTC. Filled out from reference TRBV18 and TRBJ1-2, the complete variable domain reads NAGVMQNPRHLVRRRGQEARLRCSPMKGHSHVYWYRQLPEEGLKFMVYLQKENIIDESGMPKERFSAEFPKEGPSILRIQQVVRGDSAAYFCASSPLDSSNYGYTFGSGTRLTVV.

This clone has only a few counts. This chain connects TRBV11-2 to TRBJ1-6, with 10 bases identical to TRBD1. The CDR3 is 18 residues long. The trim removed 5 bases at V and 0 bases at J, leaving 7 bases unmatched. The germline CDR1 and CDR2 sequences are SGHAT and FQNNGV. CDR3 nucleotide sequence: TGTGCCAGCAGCACGACAGGGGGCCCCAGCTCCTATAATTCACCCCTCCACTTT. This encodes CASSTTGGPSSYNSPLHF.